This T cell receptor (beta chain) was recorded in a study of blood T cell repertoires in COVID-19. Study background: Acute and convalescent COVID-19 specimens originated in the United States, Italy and Spain. Sources were T cells, B-cell-depleted T cells, or PBMCs; the material itself was cDNA or gDNA.

In the authors' workflow: Reference gene primer amplification gave nucleated cell count estimates. TCRdb keeps only in-frame clones here, not all; method: immunoSEQ multiplex PCR. V and J calls and clone size follow that table, whereas D and trimming were derived from the DNA. The sample yields over 150,000 clones, 87% seen once. J lost 6 bases, V lost 1 base, and 8 bases had no gene match. CDR1 is LGHNA, CDR2 YSLEER, per germline. The CDR3 extends over 16 amino acids. This clone was seen more than once but under ten times. This chain joins TRBV4-3 and TRBJ2-3, with 9 bases that match TRBD2. The sequencing sample was made of peripheral blood. This clonotype originated in a woman aged 60-75 years who had recovered from COVID-19. The CDR3 DNA follows: TGCGCCAGCAGCCAAGTCTGGCGGGGGGGTTGGGATACGCAGTATTTT. It encodes CASSQVWRGGWDTQYF.